This note documents a single T cell receptor beta chain sequence. The data derive from a study of CD8 T cells in Susac syndrome. The wider study: Among sequenced Susac syndrome patients, 5 or 6 had active disease and about 8 were in remission. Patients with Susac syndrome were, at the time of blood collection, therapy-naive, maintained on corticosteroids, or maintained on intravenous immunoglobulin alone.

CDR1 and CDR2 (germline): SGHTA, FQGNSA. The ends were cut back, 1 base at V and 4 bases at J, with 5 bases in the middle. The CDR3 runs to 13 residues. Random hexamers primed reverse transcription of about 0.45 to 1 ug RNA. TCRdb re-called the immunoSEQ multiplex PCR reads through MiXCR, storing one row per CDR3 protein. The sample lists more than 150,000 distinct CDR3 sequences, more than 85% occurring once. The receptor was isolated from a human donor with Susac syndrome. The sequenced sample consisted of CD8+ T cells from PBMCs. The V gene is TRBV7-2, the J gene TRBJ1-5, with no clear D. The CDR3 DNA is TGTGCCAGCAGCTTAGGAGAAAATCAGCCCCAGCATTTT. Translating it yields CASSLGENQPQHF. The whole variable domain, remainder taken from reference TRBV7-2 and TRBJ1-5, is GAGVSQSPSNKVTEKGKDVELRCDPISGHTALYWYRQSLGQGLEFLIYFQGNSAPDKSGLPSDRFSAERTGGSVSTLTIQRTQQEDSAVYLCASSLGENQPQHFGDGTRLSIL.